Listed below are T cell receptor beta chains from one sample, sequenced in a study of OX40 agonist ivuxolimab in advanced cancers. Profiled with immunoSEQ multiplex PCR; TCRdb holds only in-frame clones, not every one. The data hold around 64,000 clones, with around 87% observed a single time. The sample in question was CD4+ or CD8+ T cells sorted from blood, obtained in a trial of the OX40 agonist ivuxolimab. These receptors were taken from an adult with an advanced solid tumor such as melanoma, head and neck, liver or kidney cancer. CDR3s include the opening cysteine and the closing phenylalanine or tryptophan. Each record gives: J gene, V gene, clone size, CDR3 length, D gene, CDR3 DNA, CDR3 protein. D genes are given only for firm matches. Not all rows give a size; the values are once, few, many and, for expanded clones, a class.

j_gene: TRBJ2-3; v_gene: TRBV7-8; abundance: NA; len: 12; d_gene: NA; CDR3nt: TGTGCCAGCAGCTTGAGCGTTGATACGCAGTATTTT; CDR3aa: CASSLSVDTQYF
j_gene: TRBJ2-7; v_gene: TRBV18; abundance: NA; len: 14; d_gene: TRBD2; CDR3nt: TGTGCCAGCTCACCGGGACTAGTCTCCTACGAGCAGTACTTC; CDR3aa: CASSPGLVSYEQYF
j_gene: TRBJ2-1; v_gene: TRBV14; abundance: NA; len: 16; d_gene: TRBD2; CDR3nt: TGTGCCAGCAGCCAAGTCCCAGCGGGAGCTTTAAATGAGCAGTTCTTC; CDR3aa: CASSQVPAGALNEQFF
j_gene: TRBJ1-2; v_gene: TRBV30; abundance: once; len: 15; d_gene: NA; CDR3nt: TGTGCCTGGAGTACCCAGGGAGAGGGTAACTATGGCTACACCTTC; CDR3aa: CAWSTQGEGNYGYTF
j_gene: TRBJ1-2; v_gene: TRBV18; abundance: NA; len: 12; d_gene: NA; CDR3nt: TGTGCCAGCTCACCAACGGATACCGGCTACACCTTC; CDR3aa: CASSPTDTGYTF
j_gene: TRBJ2-7; v_gene: TRBV30; abundance: NA; len: 11; d_gene: NA; CDR3nt: TGTGCCTGGAGTGTAAGATACGAGCAGTACTTC; CDR3aa: CAWSVRYEQYF
j_gene: TRBJ1-5; v_gene: TRBV7-9; abundance: NA; len: 12; d_gene: NA; CDR3nt: TGTGCCAGCAGCCTGAGGGATCAGCCCCAGCATTTT; CDR3aa: CASSLRDQPQHF
j_gene: TRBJ1-3; v_gene: TRBV4-2; abundance: NA; len: 16; d_gene: NA; CDR3nt: TGTGCCAGCAGCCAATCAAGTTGGGGGTCTGGAAACACCATATATTTT; CDR3aa: CASSQSSWGSGNTIYF
j_gene: TRBJ2-1; v_gene: TRBV12-5; abundance: NA; len: 20; d_gene: NA; CDR3nt: TGTGCTAGTGGTTTGGTACTTACAGGGGCTGCCACTAGCGACCAAAAAGCGCAGTTCTTC; CDR3aa: CASGLVLTGAATSDQKAQFF
j_gene: TRBJ2-5; v_gene: TRBV14; abundance: NA; len: 13; d_gene: NA; CDR3nt: TGTGCCAGCAGCCAAGATCCTGGCGGGACCCAGTACTTC; CDR3aa: CASSQDPGGTQYF
j_gene: TRBJ2-5; v_gene: TRBV5-1; abundance: NA; len: 17; d_gene: NA; CDR3nt: TGCGCCAGCAGCCCCTGGGTTGGCGGGGCCTCCCAAGAGACCCAGTACTTC; CDR3aa: CASSPWVGGASQETQYF
j_gene: TRBJ2-7; v_gene: TRBV7-6; abundance: NA; len: 16; d_gene: NA; CDR3nt: TGTGCCAGCAGCAATACCCTTGACAGCGCCCGTGTTGGGCAGTACTTC; CDR3aa: CASSNTLDSARVGQYF
j_gene: TRBJ1-1; v_gene: TRBV5-3; abundance: NA; len: 13; d_gene: NA; CDR3nt: TGTGCCAGCACCGACTGGAAAAACACTGAAGCTTTCTTT; CDR3aa: CASTDWKNTEAFF
j_gene: TRBJ1-5; v_gene: TRBV7-2; abundance: few; len: 16; d_gene: NA; CDR3nt: TGTGCCAGCAGCTTAGTGGGAGCGTGGGGCAATCAGCCCCAGCATTTT; CDR3aa: CASSLVGAWGNQPQHF
j_gene: TRBJ2-1; v_gene: TRBV25-1; abundance: NA; len: 14; d_gene: NA; CDR3nt: TGTGCCAGTTTCCAGGTTACAGACTACAATGAGCAGTTCTTC; CDR3aa: CASFQVTDYNEQFF
j_gene: TRBJ1-5; v_gene: TRBV19; abundance: NA; len: 15; d_gene: NA; CDR3nt: TGTGCCAGTAGGACAGGCGGGTTCGGCAATCAGCCCCAGCATTTT; CDR3aa: CASRTGGFGNQPQHF
j_gene: TRBJ1-1; v_gene: TRBV11-3; abundance: once; len: 14; d_gene: TRBD1; CDR3nt: TGTGCCAGCAGCGCAGGGGGCACGGACACTGAAGCTTTCTTT; CDR3aa: CASSAGGTDTEAFF
j_gene: TRBJ2-3; v_gene: TRBV10-3; abundance: NA; len: 15; d_gene: NA; CDR3nt: TGTGCCATCAGTGATAAGGGCCCTGCGGCAGATACGCAGTATTTT; CDR3aa: CAISDKGPAADTQYF
j_gene: TRBJ2-3; v_gene: TRBV28; abundance: NA; len: 16; d_gene: TRBD2; CDR3nt: TGTGCCAGCAGTTATAGCGAGCGGGAGTTGACAGATACGCAGTATTTT; CDR3aa: CASSYSERELTDTQYF
j_gene: TRBJ1-2; v_gene: TRBV6-6; abundance: NA; len: 11; d_gene: NA; CDR3nt: TGTGCCAGTAAGTCCAGGATCGGCTACACCTTC; CDR3aa: CASKSRIGYTF
j_gene: TRBJ2-5; v_gene: TRBV29-1; abundance: NA; len: 14; d_gene: NA; CDR3nt: TGCAGCGTTGACAGTCAGGGGATAGGGGAGACCCAGTACTTC; CDR3aa: CSVDSQGIGETQYF
j_gene: TRBJ2-6; v_gene: TRBV30; abundance: few; len: 15; d_gene: NA; CDR3nt: TGTGCCTGGAGCCGCTCAAGCTCTGGGGCCAACGTCCTGACTTTC; CDR3aa: CAWSRSSSGANVLTF
j_gene: TRBJ1-6; v_gene: TRBV2; abundance: once; len: 15; d_gene: NA; CDR3nt: TGTGCCAGCAGCGAAAACAGGGTAGATAATTCACCCCTCCACTTT; CDR3aa: CASSENRVDNSPLHF
j_gene: TRBJ2-3; v_gene: TRBV27; abundance: NA; len: 14; d_gene: NA; CDR3nt: TGTGCCAGCAGTTTATCCCAAGGCTCAGATACGCAGTATTTT; CDR3aa: CASSLSQGSDTQYF
j_gene: TRBJ2-1; v_gene: TRBV7-8; abundance: NA; len: 15; d_gene: TRBD2; CDR3nt: TGTGCCAGCAGCCACCTAATAGCGGGATTCAATGAGCAGTTCTTC; CDR3aa: CASSHLIAGFNEQFF
j_gene: TRBJ1-2; v_gene: TRBV30; abundance: NA; len: 11; d_gene: NA; CDR3nt: TGTGCCGGAAGTACAGAGGTTGGCTACACCTTC; CDR3aa: CAGSTEVGYTF
j_gene: TRBJ1-3; v_gene: TRBV6-1; abundance: NA; len: 13; d_gene: NA; CDR3nt: TGTGCCAGCAGTATAACAGGGCGGGACACCATATATTTT; CDR3aa: CASSITGRDTIYF
j_gene: TRBJ1-2; v_gene: TRBV29-1; abundance: NA; len: 14; d_gene: NA; CDR3nt: TGCAGCGTTGCGACGACTTACTCCAACTATGGCTACACCTTC; CDR3aa: CSVATTYSNYGYTF
j_gene: TRBJ2-5; v_gene: TRBV5-4; abundance: NA; len: 12; d_gene: NA; CDR3nt: TGTGCCAGCAGCCTTCCGCAAGAGACCCAGTACTTC; CDR3aa: CASSLPQETQYF